This TCR beta chain was profiled in a study of blood T cell repertoires in COVID-19. Study-wide context: Sites in the United States, Italy and Spain provided acute and convalescent COVID-19 samples. The analysed material was cDNA or gDNA that came from T cells, B-cell-depleted T cells, or PBMCs.

In the original workflow: How many nucleated cells were present was estimated from reference gene primer amplification. TCRdb keeps only in-frame clones here, not all; method: immunoSEQ multiplex PCR. The V and J calls and clone size were taken over from that table, and D and trimming were inferred from the DNA. Of around 380,000 clones listed, 81% are singletons. Germline CDR1 and CDR2: SGHDT and YYEEEE. V was pared by 2 bases and J by 4 bases, with 12 bases between. The CDR3 has 14 residues. Sequencing input: peripheral blood. The receptor's source is a human donor with acute or convalescent COVID-19. The donor label of this sample is uncertain. The chain links TRBV5-6 to TRBJ1-2, with no clear D. The CDR3 is CASSFVGGSYGYTF. In DNA form, the CDR3 reads TGTGCCAGCAGCTTTGTAGGAGGTTCCTATGGCTACACCTTC. The variable domain in full, with the rest retrieved from reference TRBV5-6 and TRBJ1-2, is DAGVTQSPTHLIKTRGQQVTLRCSPKSGHDTVSWYQQALGQGPQFIFQYYEEEERQRGNFPDRFSGHQFPNYSSELNVNALLLGDSALYLCASSFVGGSYGYTFGSGTRLTVV.